This entry describes one T cell receptor (beta chain). The sample holds a few counts of this clonotype. Its antigen is still unknown. Base qualities are missing; no much larger clone stands one base away. Sequenced on an Illumina HiSeq 2500. Quantitative 5'-RACE with molecular barcodes was used to prepare TCR beta libraries. Processing in the source paper ran as follows. To identify disease-linked TCR variants, a new computational method was used, one built on a probabilistic model of VDJ rearrangement. Through fastp at Q25 and MiXCR, TCRdb rebuilt clones from the public reads, retaining in-frame beta chains. Entries are consolidated by CDR3 protein sequence, retaining the most common genes and DNA. The V and J calls here are based on TCRdb, not the publication. Recorded for this sample are roughly 240,000 distinct CDR3 sequences; approximately 30% of them occurred a single time. Jointly, the top ten make up about 4.2% of the sample.

This entry comes from a study of CD8 T cells in ankylosing spondylitis (dated by TCRdb to 2017 to 2019). A note on the overall study: T cell receptor beta repertoires were profiled in healthy donors and ankylosing spondylitis patients so that disease-linked TCR variants could be found. In total, the full study cohort was made up of some 100 healthy donors and roughly 27 ankylosing spondylitis patients. Peripheral blood samples were taken, and synovial fluid was additionally collected from ankylosing spondylitis patients.

CDR3 length: 11 amino acids, cysteine to phenylalanine. CDR3 DNA is the only sequence kept; it has 33 bases, read in frame from the first base. Between the V and J ends, shortened by 5 bases and 3 bases respectively, the junction contains 4 bases. For CDR1 and CDR2, the germline V gene lists SQVTM and ANQGSEA. What the work shows at the level of the full study, not this receptor alone: A TCR beta motif made up of under ten highly homologous amino acid variants appeared to be characteristic of blood from ankylosing spondylitis patients. Some motif variants were previously reported in synovial fluid and blood of reactive arthritis patients, suggesting common disease-initiation mechanisms. According to the report, matched synovial fluid samples from ankylosing spondylitis patients were significantly enriched for the disease-linked clones. The disease-linked clones showed a CD8+ phenotype and occurred at relatively low frequencies in peripheral blood.

The sample comprised blood, either unsorted or a sorted T cell fraction (not recorded which). The chain is assembled from TRBV29-1 and TRBJ2-2; the D gene cannot be named for sure. The TCR was taken from a male donor with ankylosing spondylitis or in good health (not recorded which). The DNA sequence is as follows: TGCAGCGTTTTACACACCGGGGAGCTGTTTTTT. It translates to CSVLHTGELFF.